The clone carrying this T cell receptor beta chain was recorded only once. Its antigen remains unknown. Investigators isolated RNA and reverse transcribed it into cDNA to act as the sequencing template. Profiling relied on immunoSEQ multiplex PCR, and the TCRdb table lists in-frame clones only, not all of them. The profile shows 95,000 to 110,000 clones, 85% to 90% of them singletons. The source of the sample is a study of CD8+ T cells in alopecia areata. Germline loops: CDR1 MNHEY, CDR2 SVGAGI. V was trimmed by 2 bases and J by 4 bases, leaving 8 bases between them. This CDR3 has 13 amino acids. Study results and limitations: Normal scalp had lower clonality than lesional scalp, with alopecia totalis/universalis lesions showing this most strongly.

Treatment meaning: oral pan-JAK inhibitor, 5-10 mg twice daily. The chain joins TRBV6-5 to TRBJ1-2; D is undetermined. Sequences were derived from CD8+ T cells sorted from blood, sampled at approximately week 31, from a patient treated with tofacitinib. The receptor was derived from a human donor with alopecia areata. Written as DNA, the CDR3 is TGTGCCAGCAGTTACGGGGTCGGCTATGGCTACACCTTC. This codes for CASSYGVGYGYTF.